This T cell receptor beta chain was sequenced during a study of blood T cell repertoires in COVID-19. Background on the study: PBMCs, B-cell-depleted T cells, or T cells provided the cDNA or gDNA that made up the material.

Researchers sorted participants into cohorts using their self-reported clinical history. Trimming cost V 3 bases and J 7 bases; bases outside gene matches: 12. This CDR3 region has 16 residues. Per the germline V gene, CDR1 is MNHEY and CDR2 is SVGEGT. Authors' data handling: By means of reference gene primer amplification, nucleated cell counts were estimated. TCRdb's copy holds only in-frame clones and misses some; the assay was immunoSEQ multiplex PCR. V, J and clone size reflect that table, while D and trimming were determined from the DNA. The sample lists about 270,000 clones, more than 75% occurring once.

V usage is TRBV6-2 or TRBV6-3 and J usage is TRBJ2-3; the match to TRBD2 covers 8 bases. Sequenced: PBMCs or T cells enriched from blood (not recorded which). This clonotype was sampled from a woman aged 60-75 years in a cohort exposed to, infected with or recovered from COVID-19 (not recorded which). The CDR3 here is CASSYAAGGQDHTQYF. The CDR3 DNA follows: TGTGCCAGCAGTTATGCGGCGGGAGGCCAAGATCATACGCAGTATTTT.